Below, one T cell receptor beta chain is given with its context. Antigen: not known. These data are taken from a study of cytomegalovirus exposure and HLA in healthy donors. Whole-study findings and limits: Later on, a genetic analysis was performed. It linked a missense variant in DCLRE1C with V- and J-gene trimming of TCR beta.

The PCR was carried out with 60 Vbeta primers and 13 Jbeta primers. Sequencing was performed with immunoSEQ multiplex PCR; in TCRdb, only in-frame clones are kept and a portion is missing. The sample yields under 110,000 clones, roughly 71% seen once. Germline V gene lookup returns CDR1 MNHEY and CDR2 SMNVEV (reference sequence). After removal of 6 bases from V and 6 bases from J, the junction contained 11 bases not matched to a gene. The CDR3 extends over 14 amino acids. The receptor was derived from a male donor in good health and CMV-seropositive. Sequencing was done on a sample of PBMCs. This chain joins TRBV27 and TRBJ2-7; 7 bases agree with TRBD1. The CDR3 DNA reads TGTGCCAGCAGGGCCGGGACAGCATCCCGCGAGCAGTACTTC. As protein: CASRAGTASREQYF.